The sequence of this T cell receptor (beta chain) was determined in a study of beta chain features in type 1 diabetes (dated by TCRdb to the late 2010s). For context, the study as a whole: Patients and healthy donors did not differ in mean age, gender distribution, total cell number or subset yield. The study compared TCRB repertoires of sorted circulating CD4+ T cell subsets between recently diagnosed type 1 diabetes patients and matched healthy donors. Naive and central memory subsets were obtained from all 30 or so donors, but regulatory and stem cell-like memory subsets were isolated from only 8 patients and roughly 8 healthy donors. A total of 85 million to 140 million sorted cells were examined across all samples, and the number of cells per subset was strongly correlated with RNA yield. Paper-wide results and their limitations: A moderate but significant shortening of TCRB CDR3 length was observed in type 1 diabetes patients in all four CD4+ subsets. Because the HLA sub-analyses included only small numbers of individuals, any influence of HLA type on TCRB rearrangement was left unresolved. The naive, central memory and regulatory TCRB repertoires appeared to resemble one another more closely among patients than among healthy donors. Shorter templates might have been favored by PCR, but patient and control samples were amplified and corrected together, so both groups would have been affected equally by any skew. Because cDNA rather than genomic DNA was sequenced, highly expressing activated cells could have been over-represented, although no difference in activation and CD3 levels was found between groups. Patients with type 1 diabetes made fewer insertions and deleted more nucleotides at VDJ recombination sites, implying thymic rearrangement abnormalities.

From each donor, a single peripheral blood sample of around 120 mL on average was drawn into heparinised tubes. A BD FACSAria II and a panel including CD45RO, CCR7, CD25, CD127, CD95 and CD27 were used to sort naive, central memory, regulatory and stem cell-like memory CD4+ T cells. Purity was above 95% for every sorted population. PBMCs were separated immediately by Lymphoprep density gradient centrifugation and were stained directly, without being cultured. So that batch effects would be minimized, each experiment stained and sorted samples in pairs, pairing one healthy donor with one patient. The CDR3 runs 16 amino acids, cysteine and phenylalanine included. Left in the record is the CDR3 DNA by itself, 48 bases read in frame from the first base. Between the V and J ends, shortened by 0 bases and 0 bases respectively, the junction contains 11 bases. In the germline V gene, CDR1 corresponds to MNHEY and CDR2 to SVGAGI.

The High Capacity cDNA Reverse Transcription Kit was used to reverse transcribe all of the isolated RNA, meaning that expressed TCRB transcripts were what got sequenced. Deep immunoSEQ sequencing was performed on naive, central memory and regulatory T cell samples, with an average of about 4 million total reads per sample. Sorted cells were lysed in RLT buffer and RNA was extracted with DNase-treated RNeasy Micro or Mini kits, depending on cell number. Each cell subset was processed separately to prevent cross-contamination, with patient and healthy donor samples processed together. The immunoSEQ multiplex PCR was used to amplify TCRB sequences from cDNA, yielding 87-bp fragments that span the CDR3 region. Amplicons were sequenced on the Illumina HiSeq platform. The original methods were these. Synthetic template baselines were used to correct PCR bias computationally, reads within Hamming distance 2 were collapsed, and singletons that could not be merged were discarded. Reads were aligned against IMGT so that V, D and J genes, CDR3 length and insertions or deletions at six rearrangement sites could be assigned. Within each subset, clonotype counts were normalized to the number of sorted cells before true diversity and Gini coefficients were calculated with the tcR R package. The overlap coefficient, calculated on TCRB nucleotide sequences, was used to measure repertoire sharing. Out-of-frame TCRB sequences from naive cells were analyzed to stand in for the pre-selection repertoire. The clones in this table, taken by TCRdb from immuneACCESS, are in-frame only. Not every clone is retained; where verified, under half of the shortfall comes from an unresolved V gene, and the cause of the rest is unknown. V and J calls and clone size are those listed in that table; D and trimming were worked out from the DNA. The sample profile shows 300,000 to 400,000 clones; around 12% of them were found once. 0.015% to 0.02% of the sample comes from the top ten.

Remarks on this clone: This receptor's antigen is unknown. Nothing much larger sits one base from this clone, and base qualities are not available.

The sequenced material came from naive CD4+ T cells from blood. Sample cell subset or site, as interpreted from the label and publication: true naive CD4+ T cells. This clonotype was obtained from a man between 18 and 29 years old in good health. Recombination linked TRBV6-5 to TRBJ2-5; TRBD1 is possibly the D segment (5 matching bases). The nucleotide sequence is TGTGCCAGCAGTTACTCTGCCAGGGCGTACCAAGAGACCCAGTACTTC. Translated, this is CASSYSARAYQETQYF.